A selection of T cell receptor beta chains follows, all from one sample in a study of memory CD4+ T cells and cytomegalovirus serostatus. Profiling relied on immunoSEQ multiplex PCR, and the TCRdb table lists in-frame clones only, not all of them. The sample holds some 52,000 clones; 80% to 85% are singletons and the top ten take about 1.4%. The sequenced sample consisted of memory CD4+ T cells from blood. The receptor set was obtained from an adult in good health and CMV-seropositive. Both conserved end residues are part of each CDR3. A D gene is named only where the DNA matches it firmly. Clone size, where shown, is once, few, many, or a class for clones that have expanded.

V gene: TRBV5-5
D gene: TRBD1
clone size: -
J gene: TRBJ1-4
CDR3 DNA: TGTGCCAGCAGCATTGGGACAGGAGGTGAAAAACTGTTTTTT
CDR3 protein: CASSIGTGGEKLFF

V gene: TRBV18
D gene: -
clone size: once
J gene: TRBJ1-5
CDR3 DNA: TGTGCCAGCTCACCTTTCGGCGATCAGCCCCAGCATTTT
CDR3 protein: CASSPFGDQPQHF

V gene: TRBV7-7
D gene: TRBD1
clone size: -
J gene: TRBJ1-1
CDR3 DNA: TGTGCTAGCAATCCAAGGACAGGTGGGGGGACGAACACTGAAGCTTTCTTT
CDR3 protein: CASNPRTGGGTNTEAFF

V gene: TRBV5-1
D gene: -
clone size: -
J gene: TRBJ1-1
CDR3 DNA: TGCGCCAGCAGCTTGGATTCATACCCCCTCGGGGCTGAAGCTTTCTTT
CDR3 protein: CASSLDSYPLGAEAFF

V gene: TRBV5-5
D gene: -
clone size: -
J gene: TRBJ2-7
CDR3 DNA: TGTGCCAGCAGCCCTCTCCCCCGGACTCCGCGCGACGAGCAGTACTTC
CDR3 protein: CASSPLPRTPRDEQYF

V gene: TRBV11-2
D gene: TRBD2
clone size: few
J gene: TRBJ2-1
CDR3 DNA: TGTGCCAGCAGCTCCATCCTCAGCGGGAGCTCCTACAATGAGCAGTTCTTC
CDR3 protein: CASSSILSGSSYNEQFF

V gene: TRBV11-3
D gene: TRBD1
clone size: -
J gene: TRBJ1-1
CDR3 DNA: TGTGCCAGCAGCCGACAGGGGAACACTGAAGCTTTCTTT
CDR3 protein: CASSRQGNTEAFF

V gene: TRBV19
D gene: -
clone size: -
J gene: TRBJ1-2
CDR3 DNA: TGTGCCAGTTCTCCGGACAGATCGGCCCTACTAGGCTACACCTTC
CDR3 protein: CASSPDRSALLGYTF

V gene: TRBV19
D gene: TRBD1
clone size: once
J gene: TRBJ1-4
CDR3 DNA: TGTGCCAGTAGTAAAAGTCGGGGACAGGGGGCCAATGAAAAACTGTTTTTT
CDR3 protein: CASSKSRGQGANEKLFF

V gene: TRBV19
D gene: -
clone size: -
J gene: TRBJ2-2
CDR3 DNA: TGTGCCAGTAGTATAGGGCCGGGTCGGAACACCGGGGAGCTGTTTTTT
CDR3 protein: CASSIGPGRNTGELFF

V gene: TRBV6-5
D gene: -
clone size: -
J gene: TRBJ2-7
CDR3 DNA: TGTGCCAGCAGATCCCCCTCCTACGAGCAGTACTTC
CDR3 protein: CASRSPSYEQYF

V gene: TRBV5-6
D gene: -
clone size: -
J gene: TRBJ1-2
CDR3 DNA: TGTGCCAGCAGCCGACAGTCTCAGGGCTACACCTTC
CDR3 protein: CASSRQSQGYTF

V gene: TRBV2
D gene: -
clone size: few
J gene: TRBJ1-1
CDR3 DNA: TGTGCCAGCACGAGGGACGGGAACACTGAAGCTTTCTTT
CDR3 protein: CASTRDGNTEAFF

V gene: TRBV7-2
D gene: -
clone size: -
J gene: TRBJ2-5
CDR3 DNA: TGTGCCAGCAGCTTCGACGAGACCCAGTACTTC
CDR3 protein: CASSFDETQYF

V gene: TRBV2
D gene: -
clone size: few
J gene: TRBJ1-4
CDR3 DNA: TGTGCCCGAACGACACTCCTTTTT
CDR3 protein: CARTTLLF

V gene: TRBV18
D gene: -
clone size: few
J gene: TRBJ1-1
CDR3 DNA: TGTGCCAGCTCACTAGGTGCGGAAGTAGCTTTCTTT
CDR3 protein: CASSLGAEVAFF

V gene: TRBV25-1
D gene: TRBD1
clone size: -
J gene: TRBJ2-6
CDR3 DNA: TGTGCCAGCAGGGCAGGGGGCTCTGGGGCCAACGTCCTGACTTTC
CDR3 protein: CASRAGGSGANVLTF

V gene: TRBV5-6
D gene: -
clone size: -
J gene: TRBJ1-2
CDR3 DNA: TGTGCCAGCAGCCTTACGTGGGGGGACTATGGCTACACCTTC
CDR3 protein: CASSLTWGDYGYTF

V gene: TRBV28
D gene: -
clone size: -
J gene: TRBJ2-2
CDR3 DNA: TGTGCCAGCACCATTCCGGGAGGGGGCAGCGGGGAGCTGTTTTTT
CDR3 protein: CASTIPGGGSGELFF

V gene: TRBV28
D gene: -
clone size: -
J gene: TRBJ1-1
CDR3 DNA: TGTGCCAGCAGTTCCCCGGCGGGGGGGAACACTGAAGCTTTCTTT
CDR3 protein: CASSSPAGGNTEAFF

V gene: TRBV6-5
D gene: TRBD1
clone size: -
J gene: TRBJ1-1
CDR3 DNA: TGTGCCAGCAGTGCCGACAGGGAACGTTACACTGAAGCTTTCTTT
CDR3 protein: CASSADRERYTEAFF

V gene: TRBV7-6
D gene: TRBD2
clone size: -
J gene: TRBJ2-1
CDR3 DNA: TGTGCCAGCAGCGCCCTAGCGGGAGAGGAGCAGTTCTTC
CDR3 protein: CASSALAGEEQFF

V gene: TRBV6-1
D gene: TRBD1
clone size: once
J gene: TRBJ2-2
CDR3 DNA: TGTGCCATCCCCCGTGGGGGACAGGAGTATTCGGAGCTGTTTTTT
CDR3 protein: CAIPRGGQEYSELFF

V gene: TRBV5-8
D gene: -
clone size: -
J gene: TRBJ2-5
CDR3 DNA: TGTGCCAGCAGCTTGTCCGGGGCGGGGGCAGTAGGAGAGACCCAGTACTTC
CDR3 protein: CASSLSGAGAVGETQYF

V gene: TRBV11-2
D gene: -
clone size: -
J gene: TRBJ2-2
CDR3 DNA: TGTGCCAGCAGATCACTAGCAACCGGGGAGCTGTTTTTT
CDR3 protein: CASRSLATGELFF

V gene: TRBV19
D gene: -
clone size: -
J gene: TRBJ1-2
CDR3 DNA: TGTGCCAGTAGTATTGGGCCGGAGAACTATGGCTACACCTTC
CDR3 protein: CASSIGPENYGYTF

V gene: TRBV7-9
D gene: TRBD2
clone size: -
J gene: TRBJ2-1
CDR3 DNA: TGTGCCAGCAGCTTCACTAGCGGGGGGGCGAGTGAGCAGTTCTTC
CDR3 protein: CASSFTSGGASEQFF

V gene: TRBV10-3
D gene: -
clone size: -
J gene: TRBJ2-1
CDR3 DNA: TGTGCCATCAGTGAGTCAGGGGGTTTCTACAATGAGCAGTTCTTC
CDR3 protein: CAISESGGFYNEQFF

V gene: TRBV25-1
D gene: TRBD2
clone size: -
J gene: TRBJ2-2
CDR3 DNA: TGTGCCAGCAGTGACCAGCGGGAGTACACCGGGGAGCTGTTTTTT
CDR3 protein: CASSDQREYTGELFF

V gene: TRBV19
D gene: TRBD1
clone size: -
J gene: TRBJ2-5
CDR3 DNA: TGTGCCAGTAGTTACTGGACAGGCCGAAGCGAGACCCAGTACTTC
CDR3 protein: CASSYWTGRSETQYF

V gene: TRBV30
D gene: -
clone size: -
J gene: TRBJ2-4
CDR3 DNA: TGTGCCTGTAATGGGGCAGGGGGGAACATTCAGTACTTC
CDR3 protein: CACNGAGGNIQYF